This T cell receptor (beta chain) was found in a study of neurological immune-mediated disorders. This clonotype occurred many times. As yet, its antigen is unknown. Study-wide results and caveats: Falling below healthy controls, multiple sclerosis showed the least TCR clonal expansion, while HTLV-1-associated myelopathy showed the most.

5'RACE with 10-nucleotide random UMIs produced the cDNA. TCRdb processed the 5' RACE reads anew with MiXCR; each CDR3 protein has one entry. The table includes fewer than 110,000 distinct CDR3 sequences, 11% detected once. Stated time point: longitudinal time-point 3. Libraries used 2 million unsorted PBMCs kept frozen in RNAlater. The CDR3 has 13 residues. V lost 8 bases to trimming and J lost 4 bases, with 11 bases between them. The germline V gene has CDR1 MNHEY and CDR2 SMNVEV (reference sequence). V and J are TRBV27 and TRBJ2-2; D gene unclear. The source is a female donor with HTLV-1-associated myelopathy (HAM/TSP). Specimen: PBMCs. In DNA form, the CDR3 reads TGTGCCAGCGCTAACTTACTCACCGGGGAGCTGTTTTTT. Translation gives CASANLLTGELFF.